These T cell receptor beta chains were read from a single sample in a study of T cell repertoires in cytomegalovirus infection. TCRdb ran MiXCR on the reads and lists one entry per CDR3 protein. This sample yields approximately 990,000 distinct CDR3 sequences, of which under 40% are seen a single time; about an eighth belongs to the top ten. These receptors' targets are unknown. Material: cultured CD8+ T cells from PBMCs, obtained from culture after CMV antigen stimulation. Receptor source: a human donor in good health (CMV status not recorded). Some clones in this sample may be carry-over from other donors' samples. Both conserved end residues are part of each CDR3. A D gene is named only where the DNA matches it firmly. Clone size is not always given. Where it is, it says once, few, many or a class for expanded clones.

v_call	clone_size	j_call	d_call	cdr3_nt	cdr3_aa
TRBV10-3	-	TRBJ2-1	-	TGTGCCATCAGTGTCCGGGGGCCCCTTACCTACAATGAGCAGTTCTTC	CAISVRGPLTYNEQFF
TRBV6-2/TRBV6-3	-	TRBJ2-5	TRBD1	TGTGCCAGCAGCCTCTCCCTAATGACAGGGATAGCGACCCAGTACTTC	CASSLSLMTGIATQYF
TRBV11-2	once	TRBJ2-1	-	TGTGCCAGCAGCCGGCGGAAGCCGGAAATTTCCTACAATGAGCAGTTCTTC	CASSRRKPEISYNEQFF
TRBV2	few	TRBJ2-7	-	TGTGCCAGCACCCCGAGGGAGATACGGTACGAGCAGTACTTC	CASTPREIRYEQYF
TRBV5-1	few	TRBJ2-5	TRBD2	TGCGCCAGCAGCTCCCCTGCCCCAAGCGGGGGGGCGGAGACCCAGTACTTC	CASSSPAPSGGAETQYF
TRBV15	-	TRBJ1-5	TRBD1	TGTGCCACCAGCAGAGATCGTGGACAGGGGGCGGGAGGGTCCCAGCATTTT	CATSRDRGQGAGGSQHF
TRBV19	-	TRBJ2-5	TRBD2	TGTGCCAGTAGTATACTCGGCGGGGGTCAGACCCAGTACTTC	CASSILGGGQTQYF
TRBV12-3/TRBV12-4	-	TRBJ1-2	-	TGTGCCAGCCAATCCTCTCTGATTGGGGGCTACACCTTC	CASQSSLIGGYTF
TRBV7-2	many	TRBJ2-5	-	TGTGCCAGCAGCTTAGGGCTACACCTCCAAGAGACCCAGTACTTC	CASSLGLHLQETQYF
TRBV7-8	-	TRBJ2-7	TRBD2	TGTGCCAGCAGCTTACCGGCGACTAGCGGGGTATCCTACGAGCAGTACTTC	CASSLPATSGVSYEQYF
TRBV12-5	few	TRBJ2-4	-	TGTGCTAGTGTTGGGACCCCTGGTGACATTCAGTACTTC	CASVGTPGDIQYF
TRBV5-4	-	TRBJ1-5	-	TGTGCCAGCAGCTTCTCCACAGGGAATGGCAATCAGCCCCAGCATTTT	CASSFSTGNGNQPQHF
TRBV27	many	TRBJ2-7	-	TGTGCCAGCAGTTTATTGGCCGGGGAGCAGTACTTC	CASSLLAGEQYF
TRBV4-1	many	TRBJ1-4	TRBD1	TGCGCCAGCAGCCAAGAACCGGGACAGCGTAATGAAAAACTGTTTTTT	CASSQEPGQRNEKLFF
TRBV5-4	-	TRBJ2-5	-	TGTGCCAGCAGCTTGGAGGAGGGAGGAGAGACCCAGTACTTC	CASSLEEGGETQYF
TRBV6-5	few	TRBJ1-1	-	TGTGCCAGCACCAGGACAGAGAACACTGAAGCTTTCTTT	CASTRTENTEAFF
TRBV27	-	TRBJ1-2	-	TGTGCCAGCAGTATAAGTGGGGATTATGGCTACACCTTC	CASSISGDYGYTF
TRBV7-7	-	TRBJ2-5	-	TGTGCTAGCAGCTCTTATTCCGGGACTCAAGAGACCCAGTACTTC	CASSSYSGTQETQYF
TRBV6-1	-	TRBJ1-1	-	TGTGCCAGCAGTGAACTTAGCAGCCCCGAAGCTTTCTTT	CASSELSSPEAFF
TRBV7-6	-	TRBJ2-1	TRBD2	TGTGCCAGCAGCTTTCAGCGGGGGGGCTCCTACAATGAGCAGTTCTTC	CASSFQRGGSYNEQFF
TRBV7-8	many	TRBJ2-3	-	TGTGCCAGCAGCTTATTGGGGGCCCTTCGTGCAGATACGCAGTATTTT	CASSLLGALRADTQYF
TRBV5-8	-	TRBJ1-5	TRBD1	TGTGCCAGCAGCTTGAGGGGGCGTCGGGGCAATCAGCCCCAGCATTTT	CASSLRGRRGNQPQHF
TRBV7-8	few	TRBJ2-3	-	TGTGCCAGCAGTTTTAGGCGGGGTGTACCAGATACGCAGTATTTT	CASSFRRGVPDTQYF
TRBV12-3/TRBV12-4	few	TRBJ2-1	-	TGTGCCAGCTACGCCGTTGGGAGTGAGCAGTTCTTC	CASYAVGSEQFF
TRBV7-2	many	TRBJ2-3	-	TGTGCCAGCAGCTTATCAGGGGTCACAGATACGCAGTATTTT	CASSLSGVTDTQYF
TRBV6-5	-	TRBJ2-5	-	TGTGCCAGCAGTTATGAAGGAGAGACCCAGTACTTC	CASSYEGETQYF
TRBV29-1	-	TRBJ1-2	-	TGCAGCCTGGGGGGATCGGCAGGGCGGGATGGCTACACCTTC	CSLGGSAGRDGYTF
TRBV2	few	TRBJ1-4	-	TGTGCCAGCAGCCTAAGTTGGGGGAGATCTGAAAAACTGTTTTTT	CASSLSWGRSEKLFF
TRBV7-9	few	TRBJ2-3	TRBD2	TGTGCCAGCAGCTGGGGACTAGCTCGATCCCCCACAGATACGCAGTATTTT	CASSWGLARSPTDTQYF
TRBV6-2/TRBV6-3	-	TRBJ2-5	-	TGTGCCAGCCTACACGGAGAGACCCAGTACTTC	CASLHGETQYF
TRBV27	many	TRBJ2-1	-	TGTGCCAGCAGCTTTTACAATGAGCAGTTCTTC	CASSFYNEQFF
TRBV4-1	few	TRBJ2-2	TRBD1	TGCGCCAGCAGCCAACCGGGACAGGGGAACACCGGGGAGCTGTTTTTT	CASSQPGQGNTGELFF
TRBV12-3/TRBV12-4	-	TRBJ2-1	-	TGTGCCAGCAGTTTAAATAAAATTGACAGGCAGTTCTTC	CASSLNKIDRQFF
TRBV27	few	TRBJ1-2	TRBD1	TGTGCCAGCAGGGAGAGAGGACAGGGGCTATGGTATGGCTACACCTTC	CASRERGQGLWYGYTF
TRBV7-6	-	TRBJ2-6	-	TGTGCCAGCAGCTTTCGTGGCAGGAGAGTTCGCTCTGGGGCCAACGTCCTGACTTTC	CASSFRGRRVRSGANVLTF
TRBV12-5	-	TRBJ1-5	-	TGTGCTAGTGCCAAACAGGGTGCAGGGAGCAATCAGCCCCAGCATTTT	CASAKQGAGSNQPQHF
TRBV6-1	-	TRBJ1-1	-	TGTGCCAGCACCCCCGGGGTCAGGCCAAACACTGAAGCTTTCTTT	CASTPGVRPNTEAFF
TRBV6-2/TRBV6-3	many	TRBJ2-1	-	TGTGCCAGCAGTTACCCAGCAGGGTTCGCCTACAATGAGCAGTTCTTC	CASSYPAGFAYNEQFF
TRBV29-1	-	TRBJ1-2	-	TGCAGCGTTGTTGGAGGGCCCTATGGCTACACCTTC	CSVVGGPYGYTF
TRBV5-1	-	TRBJ2-7	-	TGCGCCAGCAGCTTATATTTGGGTCAAGTGGTTGAAGGCTACGAGCAGTACTTC	CASSLYLGQVVEGYEQYF
TRBV27	-	TRBJ2-5	TRBD1	TGTGCCAGCAGTTCACAGGGGGCCTTACCCCAAGAGACCCAGTACTTC	CASSSQGALPQETQYF
TRBV7-8	many	TRBJ2-7	-	TGTGCCAGCAGCTTAGCGCTTAATCATATTTACGAGCAGTACTTC	CASSLALNHIYEQYF
TRBV5-6	-	TRBJ2-3	-	TGTGCCAGCAGCTTGGCCTTTGGGTCAGATACGCAGTATTTT	CASSLAFGSDTQYF
TRBV7-9	many	TRBJ1-1	TRBD1	TGTGCCAGCAGCTCCAGGACAGGTGAAGCTTTCTTT	CASSSRTGEAFF
TRBV7-9	-	TRBJ1-4	-	TGTGCCAGCAGCTTAGCGCAGGGACCTGAAAAACTGTTTTTT	CASSLAQGPEKLFF
TRBV12-3/TRBV12-4	-	TRBJ2-1	TRBD1	TGTGCCAGCACCCCGGACAGGTACAATGAGCAGTTCTTC	CASTPDRYNEQFF
TRBV20-1	-	TRBJ2-5	-	TGCAGTGCTCACGGCCAAGAGACCCAGTACTTC	CSAHGQETQYF
TRBV7-9	few	TRBJ1-5	TRBD1	TGTGCCAGCAGCCCGGGACAGATTAGCAATCAGCCCCAGCATTTT	CASSPGQISNQPQHF
TRBV7-3	many	TRBJ1-1	-	TGTGCCAGCAGCCCAGACAGACTGAACACTGAAGCTTTCTTT	CASSPDRLNTEAFF
TRBV7-9	few	TRBJ2-1	TRBD2	TGTGCCAGCAGCCAGACTAGCGGGGTCTCCTACAATGAGCAGTTCTTC	CASSQTSGVSYNEQFF
TRBV7-2	many	TRBJ2-1	-	TGTGCCAGCAGCGCCTGGAGTTACAATGAGCAGTTCTTC	CASSAWSYNEQFF
TRBV27	few	TRBJ2-1	TRBD2	TGTGCCAGCAGTCTCGACGGGGGGGTAGTGAATGAGCAGTTCTTC	CASSLDGGVVNEQFF